Sequencing of this T cell receptor beta chain was carried out in a study of vaccination effects on CD4 cells after COVID-19 (dated by TCRdb to between 2021 and 2024). A note on the overall study: Each participant got two doses of an mRNA SARS-CoV-2 vaccine, either BNT162b2 or mRNA-1273. Pre-vaccine samples from a couple of convalescent patients were drawn 16 days and one week before the first dose, 142 and 148 days after COVID-19 diagnosis. In both COVID-19 convalescent patients and infection-naive vaccine recipients, the study compared SARS-CoV-2 spike-specific CD4+ TCR repertoires from before mRNA vaccination with those from after it. Altogether, around eleven COVID-19 convalescent patients and several SARS-CoV-2-naive healthy vaccine recipients made up the full study. In the study, cultures from other donors were sequenced using the Oncomine TCR Beta short-read assay on an Illumina iSeq 100. Overall study results and their limits: The study was limited by a small number of convalescent patients, and early post-infection timepoints were lacking. At late post-vaccination timepoints, both infection-induced and vaccine-induced clones showed marked clonal contraction, consistent with waning T cell responses. For convalescent patients, new clones induced by the vaccine made up most of the post-vaccine spike-reactive repertoire, and these new clones were largely distinct from the clones induced by infection.

Library creation used the immunoSEQ multiplex PCR assay. DNA from the CD4+ T cells that had been cultured and isolated underwent TCR beta CDR3 sequencing. The source study handled its data this way. Non-productive TCR sequences were removed and reads were trimmed to the CDR3 region, keeping CDR3s of at least 7 amino acids. Antigen-specific clonotypes were identified using the MANAFEST web app by comparison of expansion in peptide wells against reference cultures. To be called positive, a clone needed expansion at FDR<0.05 compared with the reference and with all other wells, an odds ratio greater than 5, and a frequency greater than 0.1% in two replicate wells. Cross-reactive clonotypes were defined as significantly expanded in SARS-CoV-2 spike wells and in at least one common cold coronavirus spike condition. CDR3 similarity was assessed by Levenshtein distance using the stringdist R package, and unrooted trees were constructed with ape in R 3.6.1. TCRdb carries this immuneACCESS record with in-frame sequences only. Its versions omit some clonotypes, under half of them owing to an unresolved V gene in the studies checked, with the rest unexplained. V and J calls plus clone size are reproduced from that table; the DNA served to infer D and trimming. The sample table contains fewer than 60,000 clones; only one count was recorded for around three quarters of them. Clones ranked in the top ten supply about 5% of the sample.

The CDR3 starts with the cysteine, ends with the phenylalanine, and has 16 residues. The retained sequence is limited to the CDR3, 48 bases, with the frame set at the first base. The V and J ends are trimmed by 1 base and 1 base, leaving 12 bases between them. Based on the germline V gene, the CDR1 and CDR2 sequences are SGHRS and YFSETQ. To identify antigen-specific CD4+ T cell clonotypes by their expansion, the ViraFEST assay first stimulated PBMC with viral peptide pools and then applied TCR sequencing. After 10 days of culture, CD4+ T cells were isolated with the EasySep CD4+ T cell isolation kit. PCR-confirmed SARS-CoV-2 infection had occurred in convalescent patients between March and December 2020, before the Alpha, Beta and Delta variants emerged in the United States. Each well held around 1.9 million PBMC cultured in IMDM containing roughly 5.1% human AB serum, around 10 IU/ml IL-2 and gentamicin, along with around 11 ug/ml peptides. For the negative control culture condition, an HIV-1 Nef peptide pool was used. On days 3 and 7, half of the culture medium was replaced with fresh IL-2-containing medium. Unless otherwise noted, each peptide stimulation condition was cultured in triplicate wells. Using Ficoll-Paque Plus gradient centrifugation, PBMC were separated from whole blood and then either used fresh or cryopreserved at -140C. Genomic DNA was extracted from cultured CD4+ T cells with the QIAamp micro DNA kit.

As for this clone: Its antigen is not yet known. No base quality information exists; no much larger clone differs at one position.

Sequencing was performed on CD4+ T cells from PBMCs cultured with HIV peptides, taken before COVID-19 vaccination. The cell subset or site label of this sample denotes: HIV-1 Nef peptide pool negative control/reference culture. The sequence links TRBV5-1 to TRBJ2-4, with the D gene uncertain. This clonotype originated in a human donor who had a prior SARS-CoV-2 infection. The DNA reads TGCGCCAGCAGCTTGTCGGCTGGTACGGCCAAAAACATTCAGTACTTC. Protein translation: CASSLSAGTAKNIQYF. The CDR3, completed at both ends by the reference TRBV5-1 and TRBJ2-4 genes, gives the full variable domain KAGVTQTPRYLIKTRGQQVTLSCSPISGHRSVSWYQQTPGQGLQFLFEYFSETQRNKGNFPGRFSGRQFSNSRSEMNVSTLELGDSALYLCASSLSAGTAKNIQYFGAGTRLSVL.